A single sample is the source of the 6 T cell receptor beta chains below, sequenced in a study of cytomegalovirus exposure and HLA in healthy donors. PCR used 60 Vbeta primers and 13 Jbeta primers. Sequencing used immunoSEQ multiplex PCR; TCRdb keeps in-frame clones, though not all of them. The sample shows around 140,000 clones, about three quarters of them seen only once. The sequencing input was PBMCs. These TCRs come from a woman younger than 35 in good health and CMV-seronegative.

This clone was observed a handful of times. The chain is built from TRBV28 and TRBJ2-2; perhaps TRBD2 as D (5 bases). The CDR3 extends over 14 amino acids. CDR1 is MDHEN, CDR2 SYDVKM, per germline. With 6 bases removed from V and 4 bases from J, the gap between germline ends came to 12 bases. CDR3 in amino acids: CASSPFSVTGELFF. In DNA form, the CDR3 reads TGTGCCAGCAGCCCGTTTAGCGTCACCGGGGAGCTGTTTTTT.

This chain links TRBV19 with TRBJ2-5; TRBD2 matches at 8 bases. Germline assignment: CDR1 LNHDA and CDR2 SQIVND (reference sequence). This CDR3 spans 16 amino acids. J gave up 5 bases and V 5 bases, and 13 bases lay outside the gene matches. The CDR3 nucleotides are TGTGCCAGTAGTGCGCCGCGGGGGGCTAGCAGGGAGACCCAGTACTTC. Encoded protein: CASSAPRGASRETQYF.

V is TRBV19 and J is TRBJ1-1; D is possibly TRBD1 (5 bases). The V gene lost 7 bases and the J gene lost 9 bases, with 21 bases spanning the gap. Germline CDR1 is LNHDA and CDR2 is SQIVND (reference sequence). The CDR3 extends over 14 amino acids. The CDR3 nucleotides are TGTGCCAGTACCCAGGGAGGGTCCCCGAGACAAGCTTTCTTT. Protein product: CASTQGGSPRQAFF.

The chain has TRBV5-4 and TRBJ2-5; 7 positions agree with TRBD2. The germline CDR1 and CDR2 sequences are SGHNT and YYREEE (reference sequence). The trim removed 3 bases at V and 4 bases at J, leaving 6 bases unmatched. The CDR3 totals 14 residues. The CDR3 loop reads CASSSGLEIETQYF. CDR3 DNA: TGTGCCAGCAGCTCAGGACTAGAAATAGAGACCCAGTACTTC. Together with reference TRBV5-4 and TRBJ2-5, the CDR3 gives the full variable domain: ETGVTQSPTHLIKTRGQQVTLRCSSQSGHNTVSWYQQALGQGPQFIFQYYREEENGRGNFPPRFSGLQFPNYSSELNVNALELDDSALYLCASSSGLEIETQYFGPGTRLLVL.

CDR3 nucleotides: TGTGCCAGCAGCAAGGACAGGGGAAGCACCGGGGAGCTGTTTTTT. Protein product: CASSKDRGSTGELFF. The chain links TRBV21-1 to TRBJ2-2; the DNA was not used to check the table's D call, TRBD1. TRBV21-1 is flagged as a pseudogene. This CDR3 is built from 15 residues.

For this clone: The sample contains more than one DNA sequence encoding this CDR3. This CDR3 reads CASSLQGGQPQHF. In nucleotides, the CDR3 is TGCGCCAGCAGTTTACAGGGAGGGCAGCCCCAGCATTTT. The chain is built from TRBV5-1 and TRBJ1-5; a possible D gene is TRBD1 (6 bases). From germline, CDR1 is SGHRS and CDR2 YFSETQ. The CDR3 runs to 13 residues. V dropped 5 bases and J dropped 7 bases, with 13 bases sitting between them.